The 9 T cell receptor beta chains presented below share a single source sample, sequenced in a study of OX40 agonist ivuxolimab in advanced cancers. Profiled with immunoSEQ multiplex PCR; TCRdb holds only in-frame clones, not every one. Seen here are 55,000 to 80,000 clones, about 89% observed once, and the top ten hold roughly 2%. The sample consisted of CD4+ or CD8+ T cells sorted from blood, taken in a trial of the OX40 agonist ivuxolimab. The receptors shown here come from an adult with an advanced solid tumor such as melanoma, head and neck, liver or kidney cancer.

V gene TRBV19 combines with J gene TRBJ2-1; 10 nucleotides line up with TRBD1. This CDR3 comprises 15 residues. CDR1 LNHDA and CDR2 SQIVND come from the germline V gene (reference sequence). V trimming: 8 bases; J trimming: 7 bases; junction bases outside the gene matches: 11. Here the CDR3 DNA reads TGTGCCAGTGCCCGGGACAGGGGAGCCAGAAATGAGCAGTTCTTC. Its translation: CASARDRGARNEQFF.

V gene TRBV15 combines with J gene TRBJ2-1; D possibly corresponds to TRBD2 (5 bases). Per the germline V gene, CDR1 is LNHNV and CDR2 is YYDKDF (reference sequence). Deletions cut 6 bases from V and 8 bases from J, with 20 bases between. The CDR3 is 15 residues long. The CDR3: CATRESGSIPHEQFF. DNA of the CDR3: TGTGCCACCAGAGAATCGGGATCCATCCCCCATGAGCAGTTCTTC.

CDR3 residues: CASSPRRAVLEYF. As DNA, the CDR3 is TGTGCCAGCAGCCCACGGAGGGCCGTGTTGGAGTATTTT. The chain couples TRBV7-2 to TRBJ2-3, with D possibly matching TRBD2 (6 bases). Trimming took 5 bases from V and 13 from J, leaving 19 bases between them. Germline assignment: CDR1 SGHTA and CDR2 FQGNSA. This CDR3 has 13 amino acids.

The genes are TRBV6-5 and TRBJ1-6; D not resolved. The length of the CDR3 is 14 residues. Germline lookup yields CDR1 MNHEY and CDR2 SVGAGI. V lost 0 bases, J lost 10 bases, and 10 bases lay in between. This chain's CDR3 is CASSYSRNGSPLHF. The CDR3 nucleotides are TGTGCCAGCAGTTACTCGAGAAATGGGTCACCCCTCCACTTT.

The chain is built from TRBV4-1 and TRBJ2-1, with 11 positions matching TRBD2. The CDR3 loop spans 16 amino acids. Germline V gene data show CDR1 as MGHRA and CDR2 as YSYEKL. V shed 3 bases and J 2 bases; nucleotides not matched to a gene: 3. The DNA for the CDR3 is TGCGCCAGCAGCCACCCTAGCGGGAGGACCTACAATGAGCAGTTCTTC. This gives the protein CASSHPSGRTYNEQFF.

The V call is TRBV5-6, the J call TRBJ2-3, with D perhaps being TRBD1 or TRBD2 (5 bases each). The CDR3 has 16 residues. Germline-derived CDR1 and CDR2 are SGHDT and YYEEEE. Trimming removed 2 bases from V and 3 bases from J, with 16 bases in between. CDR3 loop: CASSFGTHLTTDTQYF. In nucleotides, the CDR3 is TGTGCCAGCAGCTTCGGGACGCACTTGACGACAGATACGCAGTATTTT.

The CDR3 nucleotides are TGTGCCAGCTCACAGAATCCAAATGCGGAGACCCAGTACTTC. Amino acid sequence: CASSQNPNAETQYF. V and J are TRBV18 and TRBJ2-5; D uncertain. The CDR3 is 14 residues long. Trimming removed 4 bases from V and 5 bases from J, with 14 bases in between. Germline CDR1 is KGHSH and CDR2 is LQKENI.

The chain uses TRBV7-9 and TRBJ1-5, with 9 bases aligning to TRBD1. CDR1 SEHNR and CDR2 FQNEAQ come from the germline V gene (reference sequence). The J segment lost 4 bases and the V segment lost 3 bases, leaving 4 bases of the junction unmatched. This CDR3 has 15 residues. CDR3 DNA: TGTGCCAGCAGCTTGGGTGGGACAGGGAATCAGCCCCAGCATTTT. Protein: CASSLGGTGNQPQHF.

The DNA of the CDR3 is TGTGCCAGTAGTAGTCTAGCGGGAGGCTCCTACGAGCAGTACTTC. As protein: CASSSLAGGSYEQYF. The gene calls are TRBV19 and TRBJ2-7, with 11 positions matching TRBD2. The junction had 2 bases not matched to a gene; V was cut back by 4 bases and J by 0 bases. CDR3 length: 15 amino acids. Germline lookup yields CDR1 LNHDA and CDR2 SQIVND (reference sequence). Together with reference TRBV19 and TRBJ2-7, the CDR3 gives the full variable domain: DGGITQSPKYLFRKEGQNVTLSCEQNLNHDAMYWYRQDPGQGLRLIYYSQIVNDFQKGDIAEGYSVSREKKESFPLTVTSAQKNPTAFYLCASSSLAGGSYEQYFGPGTRLTVT.